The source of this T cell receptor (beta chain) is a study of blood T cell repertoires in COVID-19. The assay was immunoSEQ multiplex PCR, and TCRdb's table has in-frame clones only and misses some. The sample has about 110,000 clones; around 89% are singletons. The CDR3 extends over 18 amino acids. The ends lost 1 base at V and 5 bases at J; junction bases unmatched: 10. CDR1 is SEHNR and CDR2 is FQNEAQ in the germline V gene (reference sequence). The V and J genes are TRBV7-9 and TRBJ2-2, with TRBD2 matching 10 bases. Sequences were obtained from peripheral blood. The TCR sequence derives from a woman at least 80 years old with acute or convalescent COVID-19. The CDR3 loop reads CASSLEMLAGDWTGELFF. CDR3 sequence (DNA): TGTGCCAGCAGCTTAGAGATGCTAGCGGGGGACTGGACCGGGGAGCTGTTTTTT.